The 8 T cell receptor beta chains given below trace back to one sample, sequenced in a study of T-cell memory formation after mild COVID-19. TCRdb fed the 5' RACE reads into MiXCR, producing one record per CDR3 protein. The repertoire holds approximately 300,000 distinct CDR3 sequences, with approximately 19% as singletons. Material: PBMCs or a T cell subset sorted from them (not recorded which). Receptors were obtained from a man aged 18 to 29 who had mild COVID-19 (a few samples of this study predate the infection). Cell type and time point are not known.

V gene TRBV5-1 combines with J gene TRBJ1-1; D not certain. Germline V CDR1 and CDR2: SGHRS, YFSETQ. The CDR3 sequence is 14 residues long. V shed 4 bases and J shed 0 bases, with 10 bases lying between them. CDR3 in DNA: TGCGCCAGCAGCAAGGGCGGGATGAACACTGAAGCTTTCTTT. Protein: CASSKGGMNTEAFF.

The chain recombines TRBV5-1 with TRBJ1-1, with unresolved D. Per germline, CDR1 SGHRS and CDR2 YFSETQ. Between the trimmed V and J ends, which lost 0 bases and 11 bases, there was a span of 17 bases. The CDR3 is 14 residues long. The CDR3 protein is CASSLAPAPTPAFF. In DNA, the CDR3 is TGCGCCAGCAGCTTGGCCCCAGCCCCGACTCCGGCTTTCTTT.

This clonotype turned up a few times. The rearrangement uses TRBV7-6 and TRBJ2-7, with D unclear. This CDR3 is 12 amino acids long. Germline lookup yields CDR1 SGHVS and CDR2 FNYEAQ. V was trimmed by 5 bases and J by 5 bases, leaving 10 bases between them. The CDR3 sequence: CASSPFRDEQYF. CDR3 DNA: TGTGCCAGCAGCCCGTTCCGGGACGAGCAGTACTTC.

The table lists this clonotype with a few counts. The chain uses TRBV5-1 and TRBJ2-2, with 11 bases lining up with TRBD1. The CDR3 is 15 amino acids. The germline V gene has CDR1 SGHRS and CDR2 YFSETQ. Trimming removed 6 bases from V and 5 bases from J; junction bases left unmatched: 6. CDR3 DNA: TGCGCCAGCACCTCGGGACAGGGGGAAACCGGGGAGCTGTTTTTT. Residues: CASTSGQGETGELFF.

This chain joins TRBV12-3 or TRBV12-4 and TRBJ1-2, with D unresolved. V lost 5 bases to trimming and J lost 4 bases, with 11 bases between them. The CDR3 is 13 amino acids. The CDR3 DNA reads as TGTGCCAGCAGTCCCGTCTCTAGCTATGGCTACACCTTC. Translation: CASSPVSSYGYTF.

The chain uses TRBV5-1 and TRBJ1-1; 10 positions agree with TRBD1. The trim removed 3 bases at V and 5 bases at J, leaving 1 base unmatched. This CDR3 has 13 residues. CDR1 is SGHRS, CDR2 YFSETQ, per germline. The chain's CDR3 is CASSWTGGTEAFF. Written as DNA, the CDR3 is TGCGCCAGCAGCTGGACAGGGGGGACTGAAGCTTTCTTT.

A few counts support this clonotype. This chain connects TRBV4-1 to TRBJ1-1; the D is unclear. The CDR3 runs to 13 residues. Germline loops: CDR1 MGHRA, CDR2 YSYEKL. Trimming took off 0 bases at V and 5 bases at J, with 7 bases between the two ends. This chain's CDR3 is CASSQDSWTEAFF. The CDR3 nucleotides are TGCGCCAGCAGCCAAGATTCGTGGACTGAAGCTTTCTTT.

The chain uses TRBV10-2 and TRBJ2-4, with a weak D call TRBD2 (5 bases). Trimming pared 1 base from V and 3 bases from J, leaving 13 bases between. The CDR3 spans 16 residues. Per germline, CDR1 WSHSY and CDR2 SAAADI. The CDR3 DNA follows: TGCGCCAGCAGTGAGTTTACGATCGGGGTCAAAAACATTCAGTACTTC. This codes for CASSEFTIGVKNIQYF.